This T cell receptor (beta chain) originates from a study of blood T cell repertoires in COVID-19 (dated by TCRdb to the early 2020s). At the level of the whole study: The collaborator samples originated in the United States, Italy and Spain and spanned the acute and convalescent phases of COVID-19. Subjects who had been exposed to COVID-19, were actively infected with it, or had recovered from it provided the deeply sampled blood TCRbeta repertoires that made up the dataset. The repertoires were released in a freely available public database intended as a resource for research on the immune response to SARS-CoV-2. A de-identified subject ID, COVID-19 status, age in years and sex were almost always included in the sample metadata. The samples were drawn from the first 160 participants of the ongoing ImmuneRACE study and from 1,254 subjects provided by 6 global collaborators. Where available, HLA class I and class II types were obtained from metadata supplied by the sample provider rather than from assay-based typing. The prospective study material was composed of cDNA or gDNA derived from T cells, B-cell-depleted T cells, or PBMCs. Overall study results and their limits: Clinical and demographic metadata were provided uncurated, with the amount varying by source and participant.

Worth noting for this clone: The clone's antigen remains unknown. Base qualities were left out, and no much larger clone turns up one base away.

Participants in the prospective study were enrolled through a virtual design, were aged roughly 18 to 90 years, and lived in roughly 24 United States geographic areas. To assign participants to cohorts, the prospective study relied on clinical history that participants themselves reported in a screening survey and a study questionnaire. For ImmuneRACE Cohort 3, a participant was defined as recovered based on two consecutive negative NP/OP PCR tests, clearance by a healthcare professional, or resolution of symptoms. In the prospective study, whole blood, serum and a nasopharyngeal or oropharyngeal swab were collected from each participant by mobile phlebotomists. Participants in the prospective study had the option to provide additional blood draws and questionnaires over a roughly 2-month period. Before DNA extraction, prospective study blood samples were shipped either frozen or at room temperature.

TCRbeta CDR3 regions were amplified from genomic DNA using the immunoSEQ Assay, a bias-controlled multiplex PCR. Per the authors' processing: The number of nucleated cells in each sample was estimated by amplification of reference gene primers within the assay. Sequence reads were collapsed and filtered to measure the absolute abundance of every unique TCRbeta CDR3 rearrangement. Productive Simpson clonality was computed per sample as the square root of Simpson's diversity index over productive rearrangements. TCRdb provides this immuneACCESS table in a form limited to in-frame rearrangements. Some clones are lacking; in checked studies, under half of them reflect an unresolved V gene, and why the rest are absent is not known. That table furnishes V, J and clone size, whereas the DNA furnished D and trimming. This sample lists about 130,000 clones; roughly four fifths were detected once. 15% to 20% of the sample lies in the top ten.

This clonotype was sampled from a man between 25 and 39 years old who had recovered from COVID-19. Sequenced sample: PBMCs or T cells enriched from blood (not recorded which).

The bases read TGTGCCTGGGGACTAGCTTGGACTGGCGAGCAGTACTTC. Translated, it reads CAWGLAWTGEQYF. This chain is built from TRBV30 and TRBJ2-7; 8 bases in the middle match TRBD2. Trimming removed 5 bases from V and 6 bases from J; the gene matches leave 9 bases unexplained. From the cysteine through the phenylalanine, the CDR3 covers 13 amino acids. Just the 39-base CDR3 DNA is kept, in frame starting at base 1. From the germline V gene (reference sequence), CDR1 is GTSNPN and CDR2 is SVGIG.